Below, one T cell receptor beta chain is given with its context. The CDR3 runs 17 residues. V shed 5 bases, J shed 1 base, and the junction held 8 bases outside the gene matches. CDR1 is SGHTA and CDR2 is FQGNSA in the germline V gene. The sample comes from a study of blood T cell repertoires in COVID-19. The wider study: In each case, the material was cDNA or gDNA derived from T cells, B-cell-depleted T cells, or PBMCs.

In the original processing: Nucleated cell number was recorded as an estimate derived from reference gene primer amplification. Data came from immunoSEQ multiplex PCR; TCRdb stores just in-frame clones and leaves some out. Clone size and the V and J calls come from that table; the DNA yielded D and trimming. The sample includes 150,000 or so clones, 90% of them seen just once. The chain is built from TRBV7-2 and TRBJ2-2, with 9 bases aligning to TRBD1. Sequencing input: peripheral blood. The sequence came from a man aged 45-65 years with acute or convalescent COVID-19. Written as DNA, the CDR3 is TGTGCCAGCAGCCCCCGGACAGGGGCGCTGAACACCGGGGAGCTGTTTTTT. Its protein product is CASSPRTGALNTGELFF.